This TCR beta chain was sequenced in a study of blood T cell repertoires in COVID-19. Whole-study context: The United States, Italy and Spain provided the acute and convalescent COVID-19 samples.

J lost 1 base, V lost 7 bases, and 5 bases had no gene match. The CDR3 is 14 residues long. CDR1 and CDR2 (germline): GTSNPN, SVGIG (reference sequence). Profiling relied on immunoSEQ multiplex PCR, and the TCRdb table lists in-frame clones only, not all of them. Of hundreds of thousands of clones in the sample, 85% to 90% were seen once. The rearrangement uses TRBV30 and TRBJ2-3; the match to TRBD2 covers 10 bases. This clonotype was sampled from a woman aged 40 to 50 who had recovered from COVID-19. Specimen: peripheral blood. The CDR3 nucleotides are TGTGCCTCCCAGCGGGGGGGGCGCACAGATACGCAGTATTTT. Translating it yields CASQRGGRTDTQYF. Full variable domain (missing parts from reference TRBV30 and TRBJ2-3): SQTIHQWPATLVQPVGSPLSLECTVEGTSNPNLYWYRQAAGRGLQLLFYSVGIGQISSEVPQNLSASRPQDRQFILSSKKLLLSDSGFYLCASQRGGRTDTQYFGPGTRLTVL.